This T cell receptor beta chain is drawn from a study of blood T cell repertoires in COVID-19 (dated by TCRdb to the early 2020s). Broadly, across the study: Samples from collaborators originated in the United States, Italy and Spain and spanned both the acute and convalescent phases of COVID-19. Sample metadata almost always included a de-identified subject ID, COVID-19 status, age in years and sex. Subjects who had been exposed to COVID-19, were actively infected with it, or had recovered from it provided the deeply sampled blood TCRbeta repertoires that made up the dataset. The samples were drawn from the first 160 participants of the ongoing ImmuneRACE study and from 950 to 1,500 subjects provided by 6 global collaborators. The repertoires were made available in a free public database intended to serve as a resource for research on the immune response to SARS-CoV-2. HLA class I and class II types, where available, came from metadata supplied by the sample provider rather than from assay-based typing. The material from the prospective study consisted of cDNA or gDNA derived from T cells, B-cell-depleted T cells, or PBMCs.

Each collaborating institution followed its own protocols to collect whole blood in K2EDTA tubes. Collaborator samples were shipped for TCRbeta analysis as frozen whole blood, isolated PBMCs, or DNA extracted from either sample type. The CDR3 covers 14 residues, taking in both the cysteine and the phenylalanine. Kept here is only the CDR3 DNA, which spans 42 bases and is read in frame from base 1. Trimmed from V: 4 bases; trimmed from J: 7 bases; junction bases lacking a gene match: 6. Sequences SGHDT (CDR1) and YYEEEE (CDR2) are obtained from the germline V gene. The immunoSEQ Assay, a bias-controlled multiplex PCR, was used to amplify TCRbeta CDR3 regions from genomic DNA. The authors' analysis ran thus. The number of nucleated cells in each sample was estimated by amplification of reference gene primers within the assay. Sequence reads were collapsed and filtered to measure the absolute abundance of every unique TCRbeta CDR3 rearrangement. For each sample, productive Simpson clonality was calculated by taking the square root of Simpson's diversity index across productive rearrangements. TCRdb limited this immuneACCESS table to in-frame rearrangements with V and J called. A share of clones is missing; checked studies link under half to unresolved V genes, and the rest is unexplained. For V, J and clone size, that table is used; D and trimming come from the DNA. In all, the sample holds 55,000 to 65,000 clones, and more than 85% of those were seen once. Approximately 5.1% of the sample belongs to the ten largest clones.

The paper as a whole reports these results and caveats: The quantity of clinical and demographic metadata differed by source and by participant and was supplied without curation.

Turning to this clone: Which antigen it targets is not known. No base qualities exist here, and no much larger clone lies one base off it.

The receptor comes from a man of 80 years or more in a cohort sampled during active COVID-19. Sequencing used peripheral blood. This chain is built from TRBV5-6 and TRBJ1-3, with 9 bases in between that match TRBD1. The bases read TGTGCCAGCAGCCGTGACAGGGGGTTTAACACCATATATTTT. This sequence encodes CASSRDRGFNTIYF.